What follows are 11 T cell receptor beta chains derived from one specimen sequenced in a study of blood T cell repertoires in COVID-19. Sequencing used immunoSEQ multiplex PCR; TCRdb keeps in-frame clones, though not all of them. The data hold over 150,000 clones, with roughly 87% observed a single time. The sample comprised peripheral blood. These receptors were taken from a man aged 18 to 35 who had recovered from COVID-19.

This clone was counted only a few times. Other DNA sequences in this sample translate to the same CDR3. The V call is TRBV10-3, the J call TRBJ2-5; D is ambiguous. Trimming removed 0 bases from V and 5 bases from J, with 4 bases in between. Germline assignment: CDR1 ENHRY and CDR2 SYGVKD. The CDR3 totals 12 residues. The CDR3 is CAISESRETQYF. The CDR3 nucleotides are TGTGCCATCAGTGAGTCCCGGGAGACCCAGTACTTC.

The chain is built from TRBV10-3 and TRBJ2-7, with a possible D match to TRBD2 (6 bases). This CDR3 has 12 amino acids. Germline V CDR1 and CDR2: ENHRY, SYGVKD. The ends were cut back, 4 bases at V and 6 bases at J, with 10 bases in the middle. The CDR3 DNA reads TGTGCCATCAGTGGGGACTCACTCGAGCAGTACTTC. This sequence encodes CAISGDSLEQYF.

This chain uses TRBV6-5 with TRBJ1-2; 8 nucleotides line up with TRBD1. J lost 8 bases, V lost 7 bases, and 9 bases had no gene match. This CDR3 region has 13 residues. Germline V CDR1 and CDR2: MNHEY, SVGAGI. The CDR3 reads CASTPGQGLGYTF. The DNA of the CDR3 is TGTGCCAGCACCCCCGGACAGGGTCTCGGCTACACCTTC.

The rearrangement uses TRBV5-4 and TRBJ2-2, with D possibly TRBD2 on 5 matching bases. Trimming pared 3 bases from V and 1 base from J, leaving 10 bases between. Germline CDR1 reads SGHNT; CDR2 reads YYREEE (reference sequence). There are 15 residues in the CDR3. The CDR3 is CASSSWTGNTGELFF. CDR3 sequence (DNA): TGTGCCAGCAGCTCCTGGACTGGGAACACCGGGGAGCTGTTTTTT. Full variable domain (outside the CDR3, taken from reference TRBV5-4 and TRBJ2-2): ETGVTQSPTHLIKTRGQQVTLRCSSQSGHNTVSWYQQALGQGPQFIFQYYREEENGRGNFPPRFSGLQFPNYSSELNVNALELDDSALYLCASSSWTGNTGELFFGEGSRLTVL.

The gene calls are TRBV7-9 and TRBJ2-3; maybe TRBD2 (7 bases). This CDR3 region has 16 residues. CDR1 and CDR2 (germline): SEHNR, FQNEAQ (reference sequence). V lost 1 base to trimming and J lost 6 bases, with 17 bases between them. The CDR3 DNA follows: TGTGCCAGCAGCTTAGTTCGCGGGGGCCTTAGGGATACGCAGTATTTT. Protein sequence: CASSLVRGGLRDTQYF.

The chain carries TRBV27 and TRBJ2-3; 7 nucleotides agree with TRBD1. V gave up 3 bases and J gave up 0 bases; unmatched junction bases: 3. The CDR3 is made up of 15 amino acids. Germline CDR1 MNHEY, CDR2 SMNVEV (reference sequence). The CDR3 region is CASSLTGFSTDTQYF. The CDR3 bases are TGTGCCAGCAGTTTGACAGGGTTTAGCACAGATACGCAGTATTTT.

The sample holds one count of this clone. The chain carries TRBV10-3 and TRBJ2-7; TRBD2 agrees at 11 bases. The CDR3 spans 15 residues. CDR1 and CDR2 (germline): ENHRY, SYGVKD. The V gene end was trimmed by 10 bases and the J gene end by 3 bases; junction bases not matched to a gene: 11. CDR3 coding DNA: TGTGCCACCGGGACTAGCGGCCAAGCTTTCTACGAGCAGTACTTC. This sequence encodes CATGTSGQAFYEQYF.

The CDR3 nucleotides are TGTGCCAGCAGCCAAGAGGGGACAGTAATCTACACCTTC. It translates to CASSQEGTVIYTF. The genes are TRBV3-1 (or the pseudogene TRBV3-2) and TRBJ1-2; 7 positions agree with TRBD1. CDR3 length: 13 amino acids. CDR1 and CDR2 from the germline V gene are LGHDT and YNNKEL (reference sequence). V dropped 0 bases and J dropped 10; count of bases not matched to a gene: 5.

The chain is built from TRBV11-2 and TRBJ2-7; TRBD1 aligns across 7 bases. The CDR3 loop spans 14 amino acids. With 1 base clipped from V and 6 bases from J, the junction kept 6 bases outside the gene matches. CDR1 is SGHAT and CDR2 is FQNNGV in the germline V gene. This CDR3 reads CASSLGRTGSEQYF. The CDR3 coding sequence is TGTGCCAGCAGCTTAGGCCGGACAGGAAGCGAGCAGTACTTC. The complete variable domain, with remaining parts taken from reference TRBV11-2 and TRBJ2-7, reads EAGVAQSPRYKIIEKRQSVAFWCNPISGHATLYWYQQILGQGPKLLIQFQNNGVVDDSQLPKDRFSAERLKGVDSTLKIQPAKLEDSAVYLCASSLGRTGSEQYFGPGTRLTVT.

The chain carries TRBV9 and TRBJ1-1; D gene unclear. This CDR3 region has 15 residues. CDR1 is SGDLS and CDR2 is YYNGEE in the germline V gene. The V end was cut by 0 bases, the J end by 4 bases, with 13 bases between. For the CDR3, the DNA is TGTGCCAGCAGCGTAGGACCGGGAGGGAGCACTGAAGCTTTCTTT. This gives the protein CASSVGPGGSTEAFF.

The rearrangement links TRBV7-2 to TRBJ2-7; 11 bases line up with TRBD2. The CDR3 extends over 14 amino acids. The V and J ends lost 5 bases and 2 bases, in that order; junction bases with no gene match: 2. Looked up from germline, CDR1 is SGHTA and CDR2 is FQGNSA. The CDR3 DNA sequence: TGTGCCAGCAGCGGGACTAGCGGTACCTACGAGCAGTACTTC. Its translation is CASSGTSGTYEQYF.